These 6 T cell receptor beta chains share one sample of origin, sequenced in a study of cytomegalovirus exposure and HLA in healthy donors. Both 60 Vbeta primers and 13 Jbeta primers went into the PCR. The repertoire was sequenced with immunoSEQ multiplex PCR; TCRdb's copy has only in-frame clones and lacks some. The sample records 150,000 to 200,000 clones, roughly two thirds being singletons. Source material: PBMCs. The source of these receptors is a woman between 35 and 50 years old in good health and CMV-seropositive.

The chain joins TRBV27 to TRBJ1-1; D perhaps matches TRBD1 (5 bases). The V gene's germline CDR1 is MNHEY and CDR2 SMNVEV (reference sequence). This CDR3 has 14 residues. The ends were cut back, 6 bases at V and 2 bases at J, with 13 bases in the middle. In nucleotides, the CDR3 is TGTGCCAGCAGCATAAGGGGTCTTAACACTGAAGCTTTCTTT. Its translation is CASSIRGLNTEAFF.

V usage is TRBV27 and J usage is TRBJ1-5; no firm D call. Trimming pared 5 bases from V and 3 bases from J, leaving 11 bases between. The germline V gene has CDR1 MNHEY and CDR2 SMNVEV (reference sequence). The CDR3 consists of 14 residues. The CDR3 here is CASSPGHSNQPQHF. The CDR3 coding sequence is TGTGCCAGCAGTCCGGGTCATTCCAATCAGCCCCAGCATTTT.

The chain is built from TRBV19 and TRBJ2-5, with D maybe TRBD2 (5 bases). There are 15 residues in the CDR3. Per the germline V gene, CDR1 is LNHDA and CDR2 is SQIVND (reference sequence). V was shortened by 6 bases and J by 11 bases, with 25 bases between the two germline ends. The CDR3 sequence: CASSAQLSVGWEQYF. CDR3 in DNA: TGTGCCAGTAGCGCCCAACTTTCTGTAGGGTGGGAGCAGTACTTC.

In this sample, this clone turned up a few times. The chain uses TRBV7-2 and TRBJ2-7, with 10 bases aligning to TRBD2. Germline V gives CDR1 SGHTA, CDR2 FQGNSA. J gave up 4 bases and V 6 bases, and 6 bases lay outside the gene matches. The CDR3 runs 14 residues. CDR3 amino acids: CASRLSGGPYEQYF. Here the CDR3 DNA reads TGTGCCAGCAGACTTAGCGGGGGGCCTTACGAGCAGTACTTC.

The chain employs TRBV7-9 and TRBJ2-6, with a possible D match to TRBD2 (5 bases). The ends were cut back, 11 bases at V and 0 bases at J, with 17 bases in the middle. This CDR3 has 16 residues. CDR1 is SEHNR, CDR2 FQNEAQ, per germline (reference sequence). Written as DNA, the CDR3 is TGTGCCTCCAGGACTGAAGGACTCTCTGGGGCCAACGTCCTGACTTTC. It encodes CASRTEGLSGANVLTF.

This clone was seen just once. The chain carries TRBV18 and TRBJ2-6, with 8 bases matching TRBD1. Germline CDR1 and CDR2: KGHSH and LQKENI. Trimming removed 6 bases from V and 1 base from J; junction bases left unmatched: 11. The CDR3 is 18 amino acids. The CDR3 DNA sequence: TGTGCCAGCTCTTTCCGGGGACAGGCGACTTCTGGGGCCAACGTCCTGACTTTC. It codes for CASSFRGQATSGANVLTF.